Below are 22 T cell receptor beta chains sequenced from a single sample in a study of glioma-infiltrating T cells after dendritic cell vaccination. This table comes from immunoSEQ multiplex PCR, and its TCRdb copy is limited to in-frame clones, with some not included. The sample lists 85,000 to 100,000 clones; less than 90% were seen once. Time point given: after dendritic cell vaccination, including at tumor progression/relapse. The source was blood, collected after dendritic cell vaccination. All receptors derive from a human donor with glioblastoma.

V gene TRBV7-6 combines with J gene TRBJ2-5, with TRBD1 identical over 11 bases. The CDR3 totals 15 residues. CDR1 SGHVS and CDR2 FNYEAQ come from the germline V gene. The V segment lost 4 bases and the J segment 6 bases; nucleotides outside the gene matches: 7. CDR3 amino acids: CASSYTGTGGQTQYF. In DNA, the CDR3 is TGTGCCAGCAGCTATACCGGGACAGGGGGACAGACCCAGTACTTC.

This rearrangement joins TRBV15 to TRBJ1-4; D is ambiguous. This CDR3 is 13 amino acids long. V was pared by 5 bases and J by 7 bases, with 11 bases between. Germline V gene lookup returns CDR1 LNHNV and CDR2 YYDKDF (reference sequence). The CDR3 spells CATSEGPFEKLFF. In DNA, the CDR3 is TGTGCCACCAGCGAGGGCCCGTTTGAAAAACTGTTTTTT.

The V and J genes are TRBV9 and TRBJ1-5; unclear D gene. The CDR3 runs to 15 residues. Germline CDR1 and CDR2: SGDLS and YYNGEE. The V and J ends lost 4 bases and 3 bases respectively, with 14 bases between them. The CDR3 reads CASSPLEVDNQPQHF. Here the CDR3 DNA reads TGTGCCAGCAGCCCCCTCGAGGTGGACAATCAGCCCCAGCATTTT.

V usage is TRBV19 and J usage is TRBJ2-5; possibly TRBD2 for D (6 bases). The CDR3 extends over 13 amino acids. Deletions cut 6 bases from V and 7 bases from J, with 15 bases between. The V gene's germline CDR1 is LNHDA and CDR2 SQIVND (reference sequence). The CDR3 loop is CASRSGGVGTQYF. In DNA form, the CDR3 reads TGTGCCAGTAGGTCAGGCGGGGTGGGGACCCAGTACTTC.

This sequence joins TRBV4-2 and TRBJ2-3; 9 bases are shared with TRBD2. The trim removed 3 bases at V and 0 bases at J, leaving 7 bases unmatched. The CDR3 has 17 amino acids. Germline assignment: CDR1 LGHNA and CDR2 YNFKEQ. CDR3 bases: TGTGCCAGCAGCCAGGCTTTCGGACTAGCGAGCACAGATACGCAGTATTTT. The encoded protein is CASSQAFGLASTDTQYF.

The rearrangement uses TRBV19 and TRBJ1-2; 9 bases are a match to TRBD1. The CDR3 runs to 16 residues. Losses at the gene ends were 5 bases for V and 5 bases for J; bases not matched to a gene: 12. Germline V gene data show CDR1 as LNHDA and CDR2 as SQIVND (reference sequence). CDR3 nucleotides: TGTGCCAGTAGTCCCGGACGGGAGGGACAGGGATATGGCTACACCTTC. Amino acids: CASSPGREGQGYGYTF.

This chain joins TRBV7-2 and TRBJ2-3, with D possibly being TRBD1 (5 bases). Trimming removed 3 bases at V and 5 bases at J, with 9 bases between. CDR3 length equals 13 residues. Germline V gene lookup returns CDR1 SGHTA and CDR2 FQGNSA. The CDR3: CASSFGRGDTQYF. CDR3 sequence (DNA): TGTGCCAGCAGCTTTGGTAGGGGAGATACGCAGTATTTT.

The J gene is TRBJ1-5, the V gene TRBV27; D unresolved. Trimming shortened V by 0 bases and J by 9 bases, and 12 bases separated the two germline ends. CDR3 length equals 14 residues. Germline CDR1 MNHEY, CDR2 SMNVEV (reference sequence). CDR3 coding DNA: TGTGCCAGCAGTTTATCTGTGTCCCCCTCGCCCCAGCATTTT. Its translation is CASSLSVSPSPQHF.

This clone was picked up one time. The rearrangement links TRBV5-4 to TRBJ2-7; 8 bases are shared with TRBD2. Per germline, CDR1 SGHNT and CDR2 YYREEE (reference sequence). J gave up 2 bases and V 5 bases, and 9 bases lay outside the gene matches. The CDR3 loop spans 15 amino acids. CDR3 protein: CASSNPGLGTYEQYF. The DNA for the CDR3 is TGTGCCAGCAGTAACCCGGGACTAGGAACCTACGAGCAGTACTTC.

The J gene is TRBJ2-3, the V gene TRBV5-1, with D possibly TRBD2 on 6 matching bases. V lost 3 bases to trimming and J lost 6 bases, with 14 bases between them. The V gene's germline CDR1 is SGHRS and CDR2 YFSETQ. There are 14 residues in the CDR3. The CDR3 region has the DNA TGCGCCAGCAGCTCGACTAGTCGGTCGGATACGCAGTATTTT. This codes for CASSSTSRSDTQYF.

The rearrangement uses TRBV28 and TRBJ2-7; 9 bases align to TRBD2. This CDR3 has 15 residues. CDR1 is MDHEN, CDR2 SYDVKM, per germline. V lost 6 bases, J lost 1 base, and 7 bases stayed unmatched. Written as DNA, the CDR3 is TGTGCCAGCAGCACCTCTAGCGGGGTTTCCTACGAGCAGTACTTC. Translation gives CASSTSSGVSYEQYF.

The chain joins TRBV6-1 to TRBJ1-1; TRBD1 agrees at 8 bases. CDR1 and CDR2 (germline): MNHNS, SASEGT. The length of the CDR3 is 14 residues. This chain's CDR3 is CQTSQGAMNTEAFF. The CDR3 DNA reads as TGTCAAACATCGCAGGGGGCGATGAACACTGAAGCTTTCTTT.

This clone was seen once. The J gene is TRBJ1-2, the V gene TRBV6-5, with 8 bases matching TRBD1. V lost 4 bases and J lost 5; bases outside the gene matches: 12. This CDR3 contains 16 residues. Germline lookup yields CDR1 MNHEY and CDR2 SVGAGI. CDR3 sequence (DNA): TGTGCCAGCAGTTGGGGGGGACAGGCCCACAAGTATGGCTACACCTTC. This sequence encodes CASSWGGQAHKYGYTF.

The genes are TRBV19 and TRBJ1-5; perhaps TRBD1 as D (5 bases). CDR3 size: 15 residues. CDR1 is LNHDA, CDR2 SQIVND, per germline (reference sequence). Deletions cut 1 base from V and 4 bases from J, with 11 bases between. The CDR3 bases are TGTGCCAGTAGTATAGTCGGGGGTTTGAATCAGCCCCAGCATTTT. It is translated as CASSIVGGLNQPQHF.

This chain links TRBV6-5 with TRBJ1-3; TRBD1 aligns across 9 bases. V trimming: 4 bases; J trimming: 4 bases; junction bases outside the gene matches: 8. The CDR3 is 16 residues long. CDR1 and CDR2 (germline): MNHEY, SVGAGI. CDR3 nucleotide sequence: TGTGCCAGCAGTTCACCGGGACAGGGACACGGAAACACCATATATTTT. Protein: CASSSPGQGHGNTIYF.

Only one count was recorded for this clone. V and J are TRBV5-1 and TRBJ2-3; D perhaps matches TRBD1 (5 bases). Germline CDR1 and CDR2: SGHRS and YFSETQ. Trimming pared 1 base from V and 0 bases from J, leaving 9 bases between. The CDR3 consists of 15 residues. The CDR3 reads CASSLTDSSTDTQYF. The DNA for the CDR3 is TGCGCCAGCAGCTTGACCGACAGTAGCACAGATACGCAGTATTTT.

The chain recombines TRBV7-3 with TRBJ1-1, with TRBD1 matching over 7 bases. V was clipped by 4 bases and J by 0 bases; unmatched bases: 2. Germline V lookup: CDR1 SGHTA, CDR2 FQGTGA. There are 14 residues in the CDR3. DNA for the CDR3: TGTGCCAGCAGCTCGACAGGGATGAACACTGAAGCTTTCTTT. Encoded protein: CASSSTGMNTEAFF.

V and J are TRBV5-6 and TRBJ2-5; D is uncertain. CDR3 length: 12 amino acids. The germline V and J ends were trimmed by 0 bases and 5 bases, with 5 bases remaining between them. Germline V CDR1 and CDR2: SGHDT, YYEEEE. The DNA for the CDR3 is TGTGCCAGCAGCTTGGTCGAGGAGACCCAGTACTTC. Residues: CASSLVEETQYF. The variable domain in full, with the rest retrieved from reference TRBV5-6 and TRBJ2-5, is DAGVTQSPTHLIKTRGQQVTLRCSPKSGHDTVSWYQQALGQGPQFIFQYYEEEERQRGNFPDRFSGHQFPNYSSELNVNALLLGDSALYLCASSLVEETQYFGPGTRLLVL.

The chain employs TRBV11-2 and TRBJ1-6; a possible D gene is TRBD1 (5 bases). V shed 3 bases and J shed 10 bases, with 16 bases lying between them. Germline values: CDR1 SGHAT, CDR2 FQNNGV. CDR3 size: 15 residues. The chain's CDR3 is CASSFPGGRGSPLHF. The CDR3 DNA reads TGTGCCAGCAGCTTTCCGGGGGGTCGAGGATCACCCCTCCACTTT.

The genes are TRBV11-2 and TRBJ2-1; D gene uncertain. The length of the CDR3 is 12 residues. The V end lost 3 bases, the J end lost 4 bases, and 4 bases lay between the germline ends. Germline V CDR1 and CDR2: SGHAT, FQNNGV. The CDR3 loop reads CASSFSYNEQFF. CDR3 sequence (DNA): TGTGCCAGCAGCTTTAGTTACAATGAGCAGTTCTTC.

This clone has only a few counts. The chain joins TRBV30 to TRBJ2-5, with 8 bases identical to TRBD1. This CDR3 comprises 12 residues. With V trimmed by 5 bases and J by 5 bases, 4 bases remained unmatched. The germline CDR1 and CDR2 sequences are GTSNPN and SVGIG (reference sequence). In nucleotides, the CDR3 is TGTGCCTGGGGACAGGGACGGGAGACCCAGTACTTC. Translation: CAWGQGRETQYF.

This rearrangement joins TRBV25-1 to TRBJ1-2; D perhaps matches TRBD1 (5 bases). The ends were cut back, 3 bases at V and 3 bases at J, with 20 bases in the middle. The CDR3 has 17 residues. Germline V CDR1 and CDR2: MGHDK, SYGVNS. As DNA, the CDR3 is TGTGCCAGCAGTGAGGCGGGACCCTTGGAGGGATACTATGGCTACACCTTC. Amino acid sequence: CASSEAGPLEGYYGYTF.